The present entry profiles one T cell receptor beta chain with its context. Antigen unknown. This sample stems from a study of T cells expressing NK-cell markers. Looked up from germline, CDR1 is MDHEN and CDR2 is SYDVKM. This CDR3 has 13 amino acids. TCRdb re-called the 5' RACE reads and shows each CDR3 protein once, DNA omitted. The listing records about 110,000 distinct CDR3 sequences. Study-wide points: Among four donors, these clonotypes also ranked first in the CD3+CD56-NKG2C+ fraction. It was still unclear whether expanded NKG2C+ T cell clones were HCMV specific.

The material sequenced was blood T cells: a sorted CD56 or NKG2C T cell subset, CD4+ or CD8+ T cells, or bulk PBMC T cells (not recorded which). The clonotype comes from a woman aged 18 to 75 in good health. This chain links TRBV28 with TRBJ2-2; TCRdb outputs TRBD2, but without DNA this stays unchecked. CDR3 protein: CAHGLVSTGELFF.